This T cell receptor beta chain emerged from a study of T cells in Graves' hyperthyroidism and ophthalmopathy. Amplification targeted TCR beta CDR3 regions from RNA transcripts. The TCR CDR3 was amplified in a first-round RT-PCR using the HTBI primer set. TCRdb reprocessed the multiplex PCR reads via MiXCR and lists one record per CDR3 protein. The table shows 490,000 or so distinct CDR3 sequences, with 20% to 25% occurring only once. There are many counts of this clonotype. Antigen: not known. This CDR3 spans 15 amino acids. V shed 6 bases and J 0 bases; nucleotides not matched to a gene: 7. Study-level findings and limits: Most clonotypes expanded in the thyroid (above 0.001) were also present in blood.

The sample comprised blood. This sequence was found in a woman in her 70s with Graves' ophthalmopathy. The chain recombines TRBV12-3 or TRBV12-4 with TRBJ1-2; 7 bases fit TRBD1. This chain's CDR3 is CASRPTGEANYGYTF. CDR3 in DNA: TGTGCCAGCAGGCCAACAGGGGAAGCTAACTATGGCTACACCTTC.